The text below deals with one TCR beta chain. The antigen is unknown. Naive-designated CD8 cells lacked CD45RO, were positively enriched for CCR7, and omitted terminally differentiated effector memory CD45RA+ cells. This sample was included in a study of shared clonotypes between healthy human individuals. Notes on the study in general: Sharing across four donors was seen in 5% to 5.5% of naive CD4 clonotypes. A generally larger estimated richness was seen in naive subsets than in memory subsets. The researchers took only blood, and tissue repertoires probably look different.

Germline V gene sequence: CDR1 SEHNR, CDR2 FQNEAQ (reference sequence). The CDR3 loop spans 16 amino acids. Trimming cost V 5 bases and J 2 bases; bases outside gene matches: 9. The repertoire was sequenced with immunoSEQ multiplex PCR; TCRdb's copy has only in-frame clones and lacks some. The sample yields around 650,000 clones, 90% to 97% seen once. The chain has TRBV7-9 and TRBJ2-1; 7 positions agree with TRBD2. Sequenced input: naive CD8+ T cells sorted from blood. The clonotype comes from a woman in her twenties or thirties in good health. CDR3 coding DNA: TGTGCCAGCAGCGCCTCAGGACTAGTTCCCTACAATGAGCAGTTCTTC. Its translation is CASSASGLVPYNEQFF.